These 27 T cell receptor beta chains were all obtained from the same sample, sequenced in a study of blood T cell repertoires in COVID-19. Produced via immunoSEQ multiplex PCR; TCRdb's table is partial and in-frame only. The sample includes tens of thousands of clones, 85% to 90% of them seen just once. Sequencing was carried out using peripheral blood. The receptors stem from a human donor in a cohort sampled during active COVID-19.

This rearrangement joins TRBV19 to TRBJ2-1; tentatively, D is TRBD2 (5 bases). The CDR3 contains 13 residues. V was trimmed by 10 bases and J by 8 bases, leaving 18 bases between them. Germline V lookup: CDR1 LNHDA, CDR2 SQIVND (reference sequence). CDR3 DNA: TGTGCCAACGGACTGGCCCTCATCGATGAGCAGTTCTTC. Translation: CANGLALIDEQFF.

The chain uses TRBV30 and TRBJ1-3; D gene uncertain. The germline V gene encodes CDR1 GTSNPN and CDR2 SVGIG (reference sequence). The V end was cut by 6 bases, the J end by 4 bases, with 16 bases between. The CDR3 totals 14 residues. The CDR3 sequence: CACTGWGGGNTIYF. CDR3 in DNA: TGTGCCTGCACCGGGTGGGGAGGAGGAAACACCATATATTTT.

The chain's CDR3 is CSVATGGRGTIYF. In nucleotides, the CDR3 is TGCAGCGTTGCAACAGGGGGCAGGGGCACCATATATTTT. The chain carries TRBV29-1 and TRBJ1-3; 9 nucleotides agree with TRBD1. J was trimmed by 9 bases and V by 4 bases; bases with no gene match: 7. CDR1 is SQVTM and CDR2 is ANQGSEA in the germline V gene. This CDR3 has 13 amino acids.

This chain uses TRBV27 with TRBJ1-1; perhaps TRBD1 as D (5 bases). This CDR3 is 14 amino acids long. CDR1 MNHEY and CDR2 SMNVEV come from the germline V gene (reference sequence). V was trimmed by 0 bases and J by 4 bases, leaving 9 bases between them. The chain's CDR3 is CASSLSQGITEAFF. In nucleotides, the CDR3 is TGTGCCAGCAGTTTATCTCAGGGAATCACTGAAGCTTTCTTT.

The chain recombines TRBV13 with TRBJ1-1, with D unclear. V gave up 0 bases and J gave up 5 bases, with 10 bases separating them. The CDR3 covers 14 residues. Germline V gene lookup returns CDR1 PRHDT and CDR2 FYEKMQ (reference sequence). The CDR3 sequence is CASSLGEGWTEAFF. In DNA, the CDR3 is TGTGCCAGCAGCTTAGGGGAGGGTTGGACTGAAGCTTTCTTT.

The chain uses TRBV2 and TRBJ2-1; 13 positions agree with TRBD2. There are 16 residues in the CDR3. V was clipped by 6 bases and J by 6 bases; unmatched bases: 8. The germline gives CDR1 SNHLY, CDR2 FYNNEI. The CDR3 DNA reads as TGTGCCAGCAGCGGACCTACTAGCGGGAGGGCCAATGAGCAGTTCTTC. It encodes CASSGPTSGRANEQFF.

J is TRBJ2-2 and V is TRBV4-2; TRBD2 agrees at 7 bases. Germline CDR1 and CDR2: LGHNA and YNFKEQ. V was clipped by 1 base and J by 2 bases; unmatched bases: 1. CDR3 length equals 15 residues. CDR3 sequence (DNA): TGTGCCAGCAGCCAAGGGGGGGGTAACACCGGGGAGCTGTTTTTT. Its protein is CASSQGGGNTGELFF.

J is TRBJ1-2 and V is TRBV7-9; TRBD1 is a possible D gene (6 bases). The V end was cut by 4 bases, the J end by 4 bases, with 16 bases between. Looked up from germline, CDR1 is SEHNR and CDR2 is FQNEAQ (reference sequence). This CDR3 contains 15 residues. In DNA form, the CDR3 reads TGTGCCAGCAGCTACGGACAGACTTGGCGCTATGGCTACACCTTC. As protein: CASSYGQTWRYGYTF. Combining the CDR3 with reference TRBV7-9 and TRBJ1-2 gives the whole variable domain DTGVSQNPRHKITKRGQNVTFRCDPISEHNRLYWYRQTLGQGPEFLTYFQNEAQLEKSRLLSDRFSAERPKGSFSTLEIQRTEQGDSAMYLCASSYGQTWRYGYTFGSGTRLTVV.

The CDR3 loop reads CASSQDWEGGNQPQHF. Written as DNA, the CDR3 is TGCGCCAGCAGCCAAGATTGGGAAGGGGGCAATCAGCCCCAGCATTTT. The V and J genes are TRBV4-3 and TRBJ1-5; D might be TRBD1 (5 bases). V gave up 0 bases and J gave up 2 bases, with 11 bases separating them. This CDR3 is built from 16 residues. The germline V gene has CDR1 LGHNA and CDR2 YSLEER.

This chain connects TRBV28 to TRBJ2-2; TRBD2 matches at 13 bases. V shed 8 bases, J shed 4 bases, and the junction held 7 bases outside the gene matches. The CDR3 has 16 residues. Germline V CDR1 and CDR2: MDHEN, SYDVKM. DNA for the CDR3: TGTGCCAGCGGGTGGACTAGCGGGAGTCCCACCGGGGAGCTGTTTTTT. The encoded protein is CASGWTSGSPTGELFF.

This rearrangement joins TRBV2 to TRBJ2-7, with a possible D match to TRBD2 (5 bases). The CDR3 sequence is 15 residues long. Trimming removed 4 bases at V and 3 bases at J, with 16 bases between. Germline CDR1 SNHLY, CDR2 FYNNEI. The CDR3 region is CASSAPTEGSYEQYF. The DNA of the CDR3 is TGTGCCAGCAGTGCTCCAACAGAGGGCAGCTACGAGCAGTACTTC.

The chain joins TRBV13 to TRBJ2-1; 16 positions match TRBD2. With 6 bases clipped from V and 4 bases from J, the junction kept 9 bases outside the gene matches. Germline values: CDR1 PRHDT, CDR2 FYEKMQ (reference sequence). This CDR3 contains 18 residues. In DNA, the CDR3 is TGTGCCAGCAGTCCCGGCGGGACTAGCGGGGGGGTGTACAATGAGCAGTTCTTC. Protein product: CASSPGGTSGGVYNEQFF.

The chain employs TRBV30 and TRBJ1-4; possibly TRBD1 for D (5 bases). V gave up 1 base and J gave up 8 bases, with 17 bases separating them. This CDR3 is 15 amino acids long. Germline V gene data show CDR1 as GTSNPN and CDR2 as SVGIG (reference sequence). DNA for the CDR3: TGTGCCTGGAGTGACCCGGGACGCGGGGGGGAAAAACTGTTTTTT. Translation: CAWSDPGRGGEKLFF.

This clone was found a few times. The rearrangement links TRBV18 to TRBJ2-7; the D is unclear. This CDR3 has 15 amino acids. V was pared by 3 bases and J by 3 bases, with 15 bases between. The germline V gene encodes CDR1 KGHSH and CDR2 LQKENI. The CDR3 spells CASSPFGEVSYEQYF. In DNA, the CDR3 is TGTGCCAGCTCACCCTTTGGTGAGGTTAGCTACGAGCAGTACTTC.

This chain connects TRBV7-9 to TRBJ1-5; no reliable D call. This CDR3 contains 12 residues. The ends were cut back, 5 bases at V and 2 bases at J, with 4 bases in the middle. The V gene's germline CDR1 is SEHNR and CDR2 FQNEAQ (reference sequence). CDR3 in DNA: TGTGCCAGCAGCCCCGGCAATCAGCCCCAGCATTTT. It codes for CASSPGNQPQHF.

This clone was observed once. This chain connects TRBV18 to TRBJ2-5, with D perhaps matching TRBD1 (6 bases). The germline V gene has CDR1 KGHSH and CDR2 LQKENI. This CDR3 contains 14 residues. The V and J ends lost 4 bases and 1 base respectively, with 10 bases between them. CDR3 in DNA: TGTGCCAGCTCACGTCGACAGGTCCAAGAGACCCAGTACTTC. It yields the protein CASSRRQVQETQYF. The full variable domain, its missing parts supplied by reference TRBV18 and TRBJ2-5, is NAGVMQNPRHLVRRRGQEARLRCSPMKGHSHVYWYRQLPEEGLKFMVYLQKENIIDESGMPKERFSAEFPKEGPSILRIQQVVRGDSAAYFCASSRRQVQETQYFGPGTRLLVL.

The CDR3 nucleotides read TGTGCCAGCAGCGTACAGACTAGCGGGGGGTTCAGCGATACGCAGTATTTT. Protein: CASSVQTSGGFSDTQYF. The rearrangement joins TRBV7-8 to TRBJ2-3, with 13 bases fitting TRBD2. This CDR3 comprises 17 residues. Germline V gives CDR1 SGHVS, CDR2 FQNEAQ. With V trimmed by 5 bases and J by 6 bases, 11 bases remained unmatched. Filled out from reference TRBV7-8 and TRBJ2-3, the complete variable domain reads GAGVSQSPRYKVAKRGQDVALRCDPISGHVSLFWYQQALGQGPEFLTYFQNEAQLDKSGLPSDRFFAERPEGSVSTLKIQRTQQEDSAVYLCASSVQTSGGFSDTQYFGPGTRLTVL.

This clone has just one count. CDR3 sequence reads: CASSDSPNQGLTSTEAFF. The DNA for the CDR3 is TGTGCCAGCAGCGACTCCCCAAATCAGGGGCTAACGTCCACTGAAGCTTTCTTT. The rearrangement links TRBV28 to TRBJ1-1; a possible D gene is TRBD1 (6 bases). V gave up 6 bases and J gave up 4 bases, with 27 bases separating them. Germline V gene data show CDR1 as MDHEN and CDR2 as SYDVKM. This CDR3 has 18 amino acids. The full variable domain, completed using reference TRBV28 and TRBJ1-1, is DVKVTQSSRYLVKRTGEKVFLECVQDMDHENMFWYRQDPGLGLRLIYFSYDVKMKEKGDIPEGYSVSREKKERFSLILESASTNQTSMYLCASSDSPNQGLTSTEAFFGQGTRLTVV.

The rearrangement links TRBV5-1 to TRBJ2-5, with D maybe TRBD2 (6 bases). Germline values: CDR1 SGHRS, CDR2 YFSETQ. This CDR3 spans 14 amino acids. V lost 0 bases, J lost 4 bases, and 10 bases lay in between. The CDR3 sequence is CASSLEVGGETQYF. In nucleotides, the CDR3 is TGCGCCAGCAGCTTGGAGGTGGGGGGAGAGACCCAGTACTTC.

This clone was picked up one time. This chain joins TRBV28 and TRBJ1-5; tentatively, D is TRBD1 (6 bases). The V gene lost 8 bases and the J gene lost 6 bases, with 17 bases spanning the gap. Germline V gene sequence: CDR1 MDHEN, CDR2 SYDVKM. The CDR3 spans 14 residues. In DNA, the CDR3 is TGTGCCAGCCGACCCTGGGGGGGCGGTCAGCCCCAGCATTTT. It encodes CASRPWGGGQPQHF.

V usage is TRBV21-1 and J usage is TRBJ2-6; the table's D gene call, TRBD1, was not cross checked with the DNA. TRBV21-1 is classified as a pseudogene. This CDR3 contains 18 residues. The CDR3 loop reads CASSTPQGESDGANVLTF. Here the CDR3 DNA reads TGTGCCAGCAGCACCCCCCAAGGGGAATCGGACGGGGCCAACGTCCTGACTTTC.

In this sample, this clone turned up a few times. The gene calls are TRBV4-2 and TRBJ2-5; 13 bases line up with TRBD2. Germline trimming cut 4 bases from V and 5 bases from J; bases unmatched to any gene: 7. Germline values: CDR1 LGHNA, CDR2 YNFKEQ. The CDR3 contains 16 residues. The CDR3 DNA sequence: TGTGCCAGCAGCCTGCGGACTAGCGGGAGAGGGGAGACCCAGTACTTC. Its translation is CASSLRTSGRGETQYF.

The chain carries TRBV12-3 or TRBV12-4 and TRBJ1-1; 9 bases map to TRBD1. This CDR3 is built from 12 residues. J gave up 6 bases and V 6 bases, and 2 bases lay outside the gene matches. CDR3 residues: CASRTGGSEAFF. CDR3 coding DNA: TGTGCCAGCAGGACAGGGGGATCTGAAGCTTTCTTT.

This chain links TRBV28 with TRBJ2-3; 8 bases agree with TRBD2. Germline loops: CDR1 MDHEN, CDR2 SYDVKM. CDR3 size: 16 residues. With V trimmed by 6 bases and J by 6 bases, 14 bases remained unmatched. The CDR3 loop reads CASRPRPWRGADTQYF. The CDR3 nucleotides are TGTGCCAGCAGACCCCGTCCGTGGCGGGGGGCTGATACGCAGTATTTT. The full variable domain, its missing parts supplied by reference TRBV28 and TRBJ2-3, is DVKVTQSSRYLVKRTGEKVFLECVQDMDHENMFWYRQDPGLGLRLIYFSYDVKMKEKGDIPEGYSVSREKKERFSLILESASTNQTSMYLCASRPRPWRGADTQYFGPGTRLTVL.

This clone turned up a few times. This sequence joins TRBV30 and TRBJ2-6, with D hard to call. Between the trimmed V and J ends, which lost 1 base and 3 bases, there was a span of 7 bases. Germline CDR1 is GTSNPN and CDR2 is SVGIG (reference sequence). The CDR3 consists of 14 residues. The CDR3 loop is CAWSDGVGANVLTF. CDR3 bases: TGTGCCTGGAGTGACGGTGTTGGGGCCAACGTCCTGACTTTC. Full variable domain (missing parts from reference TRBV30 and TRBJ2-6): SQTIHQWPATLVQPVGSPLSLECTVEGTSNPNLYWYRQAAGRGLQLLFYSVGIGQISSEVPQNLSASRPQDRQFILSSKKLLLSDSGFYLCAWSDGVGANVLTFGAGSRLTVL.

The rearrangement links TRBV19 to TRBJ2-7, with D perhaps matching TRBD2 (5 bases). The germline V gene encodes CDR1 LNHDA and CDR2 SQIVND (reference sequence). V was pared by 0 bases and J by 2 bases, with 11 bases between. This CDR3 is 15 amino acids long. This CDR3 reads CASSIDPDGAYEQYF. Here the CDR3 DNA reads TGTGCCAGTAGTATAGATCCGGACGGGGCCTACGAGCAGTACTTC.

J is TRBJ2-1 and V is TRBV18, with a tentative D call TRBD2 (6 bases). The germline V and J ends were trimmed by 4 bases and 0 bases, with 10 bases remaining between them. CDR1 KGHSH and CDR2 LQKENI come from the germline V gene. This CDR3 is built from 15 residues. The CDR3 reads CASSLRRDSYNEQFF. In nucleotides, the CDR3 is TGTGCCAGCTCACTCCGGAGGGACTCCTACAATGAGCAGTTCTTC.